The source of this T cell receptor (beta chain) is a study of blood T cell repertoires in COVID-19. Overall study context: Acute and convalescent COVID-19 specimens originated in the United States, Italy and Spain. Sources were T cells, B-cell-depleted T cells, or PBMCs; the material itself was cDNA or gDNA.

This clone was picked up one time. In the authors' methods: Counts of nucleated cells, estimated from reference gene primer amplification, were obtained. TCRdb keeps only in-frame clones here, not all; method: immunoSEQ multiplex PCR. Clone size and the V and J calls come from that table; the DNA yielded D and trimming. The table has more than 45,000 clones, 86% seen once. The germline gives CDR1 MNHNY, CDR2 SVGAGI (reference sequence). The CDR3 is made up of 12 amino acids. V lost 7 bases and J 5 bases, leaving 9 bases between the germline ends. The rearrangement joins TRBV6-6 to TRBJ2-4, with D tentatively TRBD2 (5 bases). The source of this sequence is a human donor in a cohort sampled during active COVID-19. Sequencing used peripheral blood. CDR3 DNA: TGTGCCAGCACCGGAGCGGAAAACATTCAGTACTTC. It is translated as CASTGAENIQYF.